The rows below give T cell receptor beta chains drawn from one sample of a study of T cell clonotyping in hematopoietic cell transplantation. The repertoire was sequenced with immunoSEQ multiplex PCR; TCRdb's copy has only in-frame clones and lacks some. The sample records approximately 9,000 clones, more than 75% being singletons. Sequenced here: peripheral blood mononuclear cells, sampled before stem cell transplant. These receptors came from a woman aged 60-75 years with acute myeloid leukemia. Some clones in this sample may be carry-over from other donors' samples. Both conserved end residues are part of each CDR3. The D gene is left open where the match is weak. A row's size may be missing; if present it is once, few, many or a size class.

NA,14,NA,TRBV7-3,TRBJ2-7,CASAQDGVSYEQYF
TRBD1,14,NA,TRBV7-2,TRBJ1-6,CASSPRQGNSPLHF
TRBD2,14,NA,TRBV5-1,TRBJ2-5,CASSGSGAQETQYF
NA,14,NA,TRBV5-1,TRBJ1-2,CASSLAGGPYGYTF
TRBD1,15,few,TRBV5-4,TRBJ1-1,CASSLGGQGTTEAFF
NA,14,NA,TRBV6-5,TRBJ2-7,CASSTREGPYEQYF
NA,18,NA,TRBV4-1,TRBJ2-7,CASSQEMDGGLYSYEQYF
TRBD2,17,NA,TRBV5-8,TRBJ2-1,CASSFPSGIVERNEQFF
NA,15,NA,TRBV27,TRBJ1-3,CASSPWGYSGNTIYF
TRBD1,12,NA,TRBV6-6,TRBJ2-5,CASSAQGAGQYF
TRBD2,14,NA,TRBV29-1,TRBJ2-3,CSVEGLAGTDTQYF
NA,13,NA,TRBV7-9,TRBJ1-4,CASSLRGPEKLFF
TRBD2,13,NA,TRBV6-5,TRBJ2-1,CASSYSSSGEQFF
TRBD2,15,NA,TRBV10-3,TRBJ2-7,CAISPLAGGSYEQYF
TRBD1,12,NA,TRBV6-5,TRBJ1-6,CASRKQGAILHF
NA,16,NA,TRBV27,TRBJ1-1,CASSLQTGRLNTEAFF
NA,16,once,TRBV11-2,TRBJ2-1,CASSSKRDTAYNEQFF
TRBD1,17,NA,TRBV27,TRBJ2-2,CASSPTPDREITGELFF
NA,14,once,TRBV30,TRBJ1-1,CAWSNKGQRGQAFF
TRBD1,16,NA,TRBV9,TRBJ2-6,CASNRNLDRRHHVLTF
NA,11,NA,TRBV7-9,TRBJ1-2,CASSRTDGYTF
TRBD1,16,NA,TRBV14,TRBJ2-1,CASSHLRGQGSNEQFF
NA,14,NA,TRBV19,TRBJ2-3,CASSIGTRTDTQYF
NA,15,NA,TRBV7-8,TRBJ1-5,CATGQGQGGNQPQHF
NA,15,NA,TRBV30,TRBJ1-1,CAFVRGPPMNTEAFF
TRBD2,17,NA,TRBV7-9,TRBJ2-5,CASSLGLAGGPAETQYF
TRBD2,15,NA,TRBV4-3,TRBJ2-1,CASSQDPGGYNEQFF
NA,13,NA,TRBV29-1,TRBJ1-5,CSVRTEYNQPQHF
TRBD1,15,once,TRBV7-3,TRBJ1-3,CASSSIQGAGNTIYF
TRBD1,14,NA,TRBV28,TRBJ1-3,CASIRGVPGNTIYF
NA,14,NA,TRBV28,TRBJ2-2,CASRSRGFTGELFF
NA,16,NA,TRBV9,TRBJ1-2,CASSHNAREYNYGYTF
TRBD2,18,NA,TRBV29-1,TRBJ2-1,CSVDGRRKSGSGGYEQFF
NA,16,NA,TRBV29-1,TRBJ2-2,CSVSLRPGLTTGELFF
TRBD1,15,NA,TRBV6-5,TRBJ1-1,CASSPVTGQPYEAFF
NA,15,NA,TRBV6-5,TRBJ1-2,CASSQSTGTVYGYTF
TRBD2,18,NA,TRBV4-2,TRBJ2-1,CASSQEPGNAGGYNEQFF
TRBD1,14,once,TRBV4-3,TRBJ1-3,CASSPDRVLPTIYF
NA,14,NA,TRBV5-1,TRBJ2-2,CASSFLDLTGELFF
NA,16,once,TRBV30,TRBJ2-1,CAWSPTSRKLQGEQFF
NA,16,NA,TRBV6-1,TRBJ1-1,CASSDPPGDMNTEAFF
NA,14,NA,TRBV6-5,TRBJ1-1,CASSYRQANTEAFF
NA,14,NA,TRBV7-8,TRBJ2-3,CASSPTGFTDTQYF
TRBD1,15,NA,TRBV6-1,TRBJ1-5,CASRSGDRAYQPQHF
NA,19,NA,TRBV4-1,TRBJ1-2,CASSQDLWDEGRLPYGYTF
NA,14,NA,TRBV27,TRBJ1-4,CASSLGSFNEKLFF
TRBD2,18,NA,TRBV10-3,TRBJ2-3,CAISKGLAGPFGTDTQYF
NA,16,NA,TRBV6-5,TRBJ2-3,CASSYSGLMGTDTQYF
NA,14,NA,TRBV7-9,TRBJ1-3,CASSLAGRGNTIYF
NA,13,NA,TRBV5-1,TRBJ2-3,CASSLTDTDTQYF